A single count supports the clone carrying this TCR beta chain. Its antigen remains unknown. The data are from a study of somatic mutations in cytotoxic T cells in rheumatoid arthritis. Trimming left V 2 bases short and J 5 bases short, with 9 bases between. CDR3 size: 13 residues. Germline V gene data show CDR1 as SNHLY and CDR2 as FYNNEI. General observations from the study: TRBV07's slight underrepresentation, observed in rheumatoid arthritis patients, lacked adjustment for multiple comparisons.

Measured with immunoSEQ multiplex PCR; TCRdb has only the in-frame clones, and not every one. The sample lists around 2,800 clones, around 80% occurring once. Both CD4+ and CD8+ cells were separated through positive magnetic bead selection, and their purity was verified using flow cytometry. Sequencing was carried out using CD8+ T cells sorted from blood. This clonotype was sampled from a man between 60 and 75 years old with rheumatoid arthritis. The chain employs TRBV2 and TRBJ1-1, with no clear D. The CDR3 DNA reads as TGTGCCAGCAGTGAAAGACATTTTACTGAAGCTTTCTTT. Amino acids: CASSERHFTEAFF.